This paragraph reports one T cell receptor beta chain. The sample belongs to a study of blood T cell repertoires in COVID-19. Whole-study context: The analysed material was cDNA or gDNA that came from T cells, B-cell-depleted T cells, or PBMCs.

Repertoires were generated with immunoSEQ multiplex PCR, while TCRdb's copy carries only in-frame clones and drops some. The data show about 140,000 clones, approximately 81% seen once. This CDR3 comprises 15 residues. The V segment lost 5 bases and the J segment 4 bases; nucleotides outside the gene matches: 5. Germline CDR1 reads LGHNA; CDR2 reads YNFKEQ. The age range of participants was 18 to 89 years, with residence in about 25 US areas. This clonotype was sampled from a man aged 40-49 years with acute COVID-19. The specimen was PBMCs or T cells enriched from blood (not recorded which). The chain links TRBV4-2 to TRBJ2-1, with TRBD2 identical over 10 bases. The CDR3 coding sequence is TGTGCCAGCAGCTCTATGACTAGCGGGTACAATGAGCAGTTCTTC. Its protein product is CASSSMTSGYNEQFF.